These 20 T cell receptor beta chains came from one sample sequenced in a study of T-cell memory formation after mild COVID-19 (dated by TCRdb to the early 2020s). The library was made by 5' RACE. The run used an Illumina NovaSeq 6000. Using fastp trimming at Q25 and MiXCR clonotype assembly, TCRdb reanalyzed the public sequencing data and kept in-frame beta chains. Entries that share a CDR3 protein sequence are merged under the most common genes and DNA. The sample contains about 250,000 distinct CDR3 sequences, over 15% of them found a single time. The ten largest clones take up 2.1% of the sample. Sequenced input: PBMCs or a T cell subset sorted from them (not recorded which). These receptors were taken from an adult woman who had mild COVID-19 (a few samples of this study predate the infection). The sample titles of this study are shuffled in the database, so cell type and time point are left out; the donor was told from shared clones.

The chain carries TRBV18 and TRBJ1-2; tentatively, D is TRBD1 (5 bases). The V gene lost 4 bases and the J gene lost 4 bases, with 10 bases spanning the gap. CDR1 and CDR2 (germline): KGHSH, LQKENI. This CDR3 region has 13 residues. DNA for the CDR3: TGTGCCAGCTCACATTACGACAGCTATGGCTACACCTTC. It yields the protein CASSHYDSYGYTF.

This clonotype was seen at least ten times. The chain recombines TRBV7-2 with TRBJ2-3, with D maybe TRBD2 (5 bases). The V end was cut by 1 base, the J end by 7 bases, with 9 bases between. The CDR3 sequence is 13 residues long. Germline V gene lookup returns CDR1 SGHTA and CDR2 FQGNSA. The CDR3 coding sequence is TGTGCCAGCAGCTTAGGGACTCAGAATACGCAGTATTTT. Protein sequence: CASSLGTQNTQYF.

The chain recombines TRBV15 with TRBJ2-1; TRBD1 matches 7 bases. In germline, CDR1 is LNHNV, CDR2 YYDKDF (reference sequence). The CDR3 sequence is 17 residues long. Losses at the gene ends were 3 bases for V and 7 bases for J; bases not matched to a gene: 15. The chain's CDR3 is CATSRTWPGGWGNEQFF. The DNA of the CDR3 is TGTGCCACCAGCAGGACCTGGCCAGGGGGTTGGGGGAATGAGCAGTTCTTC.

The rearrangement links TRBV5-5 to TRBJ1-6; D is perhaps TRBD1 (5 bases). Trimming took 0 bases from V and 10 from J, leaving 14 bases between them. Per germline, CDR1 SGHKS and CDR2 YYEKEE (reference sequence). This CDR3 spans 15 amino acids. CDR3 nucleotides: TGTGCCAGCAGCTTGGGGGACGCTCCGTTATCACCCCTCCACTTT. This codes for CASSLGDAPLSPLHF.

The J gene is TRBJ1-2, the V gene TRBV27; D remains unclear. Germline CDR1 reads MNHEY; CDR2 reads SMNVEV (reference sequence). The CDR3 is made up of 15 amino acids. The ends were cut back, 3 bases at V and 8 bases at J, with 19 bases in the middle. The CDR3 spells CASSLLASKTGGYTF. The CDR3, as DNA: TGTGCCAGCAGTTTGTTGGCCTCGAAAACGGGAGGCTACACCTTC.

This clonotype appeared once. The chain combines TRBV6-5 with TRBJ2-7, with 7 bases matching TRBD1. The CDR3 has 16 amino acids. Germline values: CDR1 MNHEY, CDR2 SVGAGI. V dropped 2 bases and J dropped 6; count of bases not matched to a gene: 13. CDR3 DNA sequence: TGTGCCAGCAGTTACGCCCCCGGTAACAGGGGCCGCGAGCAGTACTTC. Amino acid sequence: CASSYAPGNRGREQYF.

This clonotype was picked up many times. J is TRBJ1-6 and V is TRBV5-1; D is ambiguous. The CDR3 runs 14 residues. Between the trimmed V and J ends, which lost 1 base and 9 bases, there was a span of 11 bases. Looked up from germline, CDR1 is SGHRS and CDR2 is YFSETQ. CDR3 nucleotides: TGCGCCAGCAGCTTGAGCAGTGGGAGTTCACCCCTCCACTTT. Amino acid sequence: CASSLSSGSSPLHF. The variable domain in full, with the rest retrieved from reference TRBV5-1 and TRBJ1-6, is KAGVTQTPRYLIKTRGQQVTLSCSPISGHRSVSWYQQTPGQGLQFLFEYFSETQRNKGNFPGRFSGRQFSNSRSEMNVSTLELGDSALYLCASSLSSGSSPLHFGNGTRLTVT.

V and J are TRBV20-1 and TRBJ1-2; weak D call: TRBD1 (6 bases). The germline V and J ends were trimmed by 6 bases and 5 bases, with 19 bases remaining between them. From germline, CDR1 is DFQATT and CDR2 SNEGSKA (reference sequence). The CDR3 consists of 14 residues. The CDR3 nucleotides are TGCAGTGCCGGAGGAGCAGGGGCGGGGTATGGCTACACCTTC. Translation: CSAGGAGAGYGYTF.

Ten or more counts support this clonotype. The rearrangement joins TRBV12-3 or TRBV12-4 to TRBJ2-1; 9 nucleotides agree with TRBD1. V gave up 7 bases and J gave up 4 bases; unmatched junction bases: 8. The CDR3 sequence is 15 residues long. The CDR3 coding sequence is TGTGCCAGCACCCTCTCCGGGACAGGGTACAATGAGCAGTTCTTC. Amino acid sequence: CASTLSGTGYNEQFF.

V usage is TRBV11-2 and J usage is TRBJ2-4, with 7 bases lining up with TRBD1. J gave up 0 bases and V 7 bases, and 9 bases lay outside the gene matches. Germline-derived CDR1 and CDR2 are SGHAT and FQNNGV. The CDR3 length is 16 residues. CDR3 loop: CASNLQGQLAKNIQYF. The CDR3 DNA follows: TGTGCCAGCAACCTCCAGGGACAGCTAGCCAAAAACATTCAGTACTTC.

The rearrangement joins TRBV5-6 to TRBJ1-1, with D unresolved. CDR1 is SGHDT, CDR2 YYEEEE, per germline. Trimming pared 2 bases from V and 5 bases from J, leaving 10 bases between. This CDR3 contains 13 residues. This chain's CDR3 is CASSFPRRTEAFF. The CDR3 region has the DNA TGTGCCAGCAGCTTCCCTCGCCGGACTGAAGCTTTCTTT.

CDR3 sequence (DNA): TGTGCCAGCAGCCCCCGAGGAGCGGGAGATAAGACCGGGGAGCTGTTTTTT. It translates to CASSPRGAGDKTGELFF. The chain has TRBV7-3 and TRBJ2-2; 8 bases agree with TRBD2. V dropped 5 bases and J dropped 5; count of bases not matched to a gene: 13. In germline, CDR1 is SGHTA, CDR2 FQGTGA. The CDR3 spans 17 residues.

The genes are TRBV7-2 and TRBJ2-3, with 8 bases that match TRBD2. The trim removed 1 base at V and 5 bases at J, leaving 2 bases unmatched. Per the germline V gene, CDR1 is SGHTA and CDR2 is FQGNSA. The CDR3 is 14 amino acids. The CDR3 coding sequence is TGTGCCAGCAGCTTAGACGGGAGGGAAGATACGCAGTATTTT. Translation gives CASSLDGREDTQYF.

This clonotype appeared many times. The V gene is TRBV15, the J gene TRBJ2-5; unclear D gene. This CDR3 region has 12 residues. Trimming left V 4 bases short and J 2 bases short, with 5 bases between. CDR1 and CDR2 from the germline V gene are LNHNV and YYDKDF (reference sequence). The CDR3 nucleotides read TGTGCCACCAGCACAGTTCAAGAGACCCAGTACTTC. Amino acids: CATSTVQETQYF.

The genes are TRBV6-5 and TRBJ2-1, with 8 bases matching TRBD2. J was trimmed by 0 bases and V by 0 bases; bases with no gene match: 4. The germline V gene has CDR1 MNHEY and CDR2 SVGAGI. This CDR3 has 17 amino acids. CDR3 sequence reads: CASSYSTSGDSYNEQFF. The CDR3 nucleotides are TGTGCCAGCAGTTACTCAACTAGCGGTGACTCCTACAATGAGCAGTTCTTC.

In its sample, this clonotype was seen a few times. The chain uses TRBV12-3 or TRBV12-4 and TRBJ2-3; TRBD1 agrees at 10 bases. V trimming: 6 bases; J trimming: 6 bases; junction bases outside the gene matches: 9. The CDR3 has 15 residues. The CDR3 reads CASSSGTGEGDTQYF. For the CDR3, the DNA is TGTGCCAGCAGCTCCGGGACAGGGGAAGGGGATACGCAGTATTTT.

The rearrangement joins TRBV9 to TRBJ2-3; 9 bases agree with TRBD1. J lost 6 bases, V lost 4 bases, and 12 bases had no gene match. Germline lookup yields CDR1 SGDLS and CDR2 YYNGEE. The CDR3 extends over 16 amino acids. The CDR3 sequence: CASSPRTGETYDTQYF. The CDR3 coding sequence is TGTGCCAGCAGCCCTCGGACAGGGGAAACGTATGATACGCAGTATTTT.

The CDR3 sequence: CSARSRGRGWGTEAFF. The CDR3, as DNA: TGCAGTGCTAGATCTAGAGGGAGGGGCTGGGGCACTGAAGCTTTCTTT. The chain uses TRBV20-1 and TRBJ1-1, with D maybe TRBD1 (5 bases). Trimming shortened V by 2 bases and J by 4 bases, and 20 bases separated the two germline ends. Germline CDR1 and CDR2: DFQATT and SNEGSKA (reference sequence). This CDR3 has 16 amino acids.

This clonotype appeared a few times. V and J are TRBV18 and TRBJ1-1; D is unclear. V lost 3 bases and J lost 4, with 9 bases in between. The CDR3 is made up of 13 amino acids. CDR1 is KGHSH and CDR2 is LQKENI in the germline V gene. CDR3: CASSPFDGTEAFF. CDR3 bases: TGTGCCAGCTCACCTTTTGACGGCACTGAAGCTTTCTTT.

This clonotype was found a few times. J is TRBJ2-6 and V is TRBV24-1; D possibly corresponds to TRBD1 (5 bases). Trimming removed 2 bases at V and 0 bases at J, with 10 bases between. The CDR3 totals 17 residues. Germline CDR1 and CDR2: KGHDR and SFDVKD. CDR3 sequence (DNA): TGTGCCACCAGTGATTCTCAGGGTCCCTCTGGGGCCAACGTCCTGACTTTC. It codes for CATSDSQGPSGANVLTF.